This TCR beta chain was obtained from a study of radiotherapy plus CTLA-4 blockade in lung cancer. Measured with immunoSEQ multiplex PCR; TCRdb has only the in-frame clones, and not every one. This sample yields around 100,000 clones, of which about four fifths are seen a single time; about 3.3% belongs to the top ten. About this clone itself: The antigen is unknown.

Regarding the study as a whole: There was expansion of tumor-derived TCR clones in blood after radiotherapy plus ipilimumab.

The source was peripheral blood, collected from a patient treated with radiotherapy plus ipilimumab. This TCR came from a human donor with non-small cell lung cancer that progressed on radiotherapy plus ipilimumab. Some clones in this sample may be carry-over from other donors' samples.

The CDR3 loop is CASSSGLLAYEQYF. In DNA, the CDR3 is TGTGCCAGCAGTTCCGGTCTCCTCGCTTACGAGCAGTACTTC. V is TRBV6-6 and J is TRBJ2-7; D gene uncertain. The CDR3 runs to 14 residues. Germline CDR1 MNHNY, CDR2 SVGAGI (reference sequence). Trimming removed 4 bases from V and 4 bases from J, with 14 bases in between.